The 8 T cell receptor beta chains presented below share a single source sample, sequenced in a study of T cell responses to AZD1222 COVID-19 vaccine (dated by TCRdb to the early 2020s). Receptor libraries were prepared by the immunoSEQ multiplex PCR assay. TCRdb holds this immuneACCESS table with in-frame rearrangements only. Some clones are missing; in checked studies, unresolved V genes explain under half, and the rest has no known cause. The sample table contains 100,000 to 150,000 clones; only one count was recorded for 90% of them. Roughly 7.2% of the sample is taken by the ten largest. The sample's time point label, in plain terms: baseline before first vaccination. Sequenced here: peripheral blood, sampled on day 0 of AZD1222 vaccination. These receptors were collected from an adult in good health.

The gene calls are TRBV9 and TRBJ2-5; 8 nucleotides align to TRBD2. Germline assignment: CDR1 SGDLS and CDR2 YYNGEE. V lost 0 bases to trimming and J lost 5 bases; unmatched junction nucleotides: 9. CDR3 length: 16 amino acids. Here the CDR3 reads CASSVGLAGGGETQYF. The CDR3 nucleotides read TGTGCCAGCAGCGTAGGACTCGCGGGGGGAGGGGAGACCCAGTACTTC.

CDR3 protein: CASSAPGSGGYTDTQYF. CDR3 bases: TGTGCCAGTAGTGCCCCCGGGAGCGGGGGGTACACAGATACGCAGTATTTT. The V and J genes are TRBV19 and TRBJ2-3; 9 bases line up with TRBD2. Germline CDR1 is LNHDA and CDR2 is SQIVND (reference sequence). The CDR3 length is 17 residues. V shed 5 bases and J 2 bases; nucleotides not matched to a gene: 11.

The V call is TRBV27, the J call TRBJ2-2; D not certain. The V end was cut by 7 bases, the J end by 5 bases, with 11 bases between. Germline CDR1 and CDR2: MNHEY and SMNVEV (reference sequence). This CDR3 contains 13 residues. CDR3 coding DNA: TGTGCCAGCACCATGACCCAAACCGGGGAGCTGTTTTTT. It yields the protein CASTMTQTGELFF.

The gene calls are TRBV11-2 and TRBJ2-1, with D possibly matching TRBD1 (6 bases). The V gene lost 5 bases and the J gene lost 6 bases, with 11 bases spanning the gap. CDR1 is SGHAT, CDR2 FQNNGV, per germline. The CDR3 runs to 13 residues. The CDR3 is CASSRQESNEQFF. Written as DNA, the CDR3 is TGTGCCAGCAGCAGACAGGAGAGCAATGAGCAGTTCTTC.

CDR3 loop: CASTGGNTGELFF. In nucleotides, the CDR3 is TGTGCCAGCACCGGGGGGAACACCGGGGAGCTGTTTTTT. The gene calls are TRBV5-4 and TRBJ2-2; D is perhaps TRBD2 (6 bases). Trimming removed 6 bases at V and 1 base at J, with 7 bases between. This CDR3 region has 13 residues. Germline CDR1 and CDR2: SGHNT and YYREEE (reference sequence).

This clone showed up just once. This chain uses TRBV6-1 with TRBJ2-5; the match to TRBD2 covers 10 bases. This CDR3 contains 15 residues. Losses at the gene ends were 6 bases for V and 4 bases for J; bases not matched to a gene: 8. Germline V gene sequence: CDR1 MNHNS, CDR2 SASEGT. CDR3 loop: CASRNLAGEGETQYF. The CDR3, as DNA: TGTGCCAGCAGGAATCTAGCGGGGGAGGGAGAGACCCAGTACTTC.

The chain recombines TRBV30 with TRBJ1-4; 7 nucleotides align to TRBD1. Germline assignment: CDR1 GTSNPN and CDR2 SVGIG (reference sequence). The CDR3 covers 15 residues. V lost 7 bases and J lost 4; bases outside the gene matches: 12. The CDR3 here is CAFLLRRGGNEKLFF. The CDR3 DNA follows: TGTGCCTTCCTCCTTCGCAGGGGGGGTAATGAAAAACTGTTTTTT.

The chain employs TRBV5-1 and TRBJ2-7, with 7 nucleotides matching TRBD1. The V segment lost 7 bases and the J segment 3 bases; nucleotides outside the gene matches: 4. Looked up from germline, CDR1 is SGHRS and CDR2 is YFSETQ. The CDR3 is 12 amino acids. CDR3 in amino acids: CASWDSFYEQYF. CDR3 DNA sequence: TGCGCCAGCTGGGACAGCTTCTACGAGCAGTACTTC.